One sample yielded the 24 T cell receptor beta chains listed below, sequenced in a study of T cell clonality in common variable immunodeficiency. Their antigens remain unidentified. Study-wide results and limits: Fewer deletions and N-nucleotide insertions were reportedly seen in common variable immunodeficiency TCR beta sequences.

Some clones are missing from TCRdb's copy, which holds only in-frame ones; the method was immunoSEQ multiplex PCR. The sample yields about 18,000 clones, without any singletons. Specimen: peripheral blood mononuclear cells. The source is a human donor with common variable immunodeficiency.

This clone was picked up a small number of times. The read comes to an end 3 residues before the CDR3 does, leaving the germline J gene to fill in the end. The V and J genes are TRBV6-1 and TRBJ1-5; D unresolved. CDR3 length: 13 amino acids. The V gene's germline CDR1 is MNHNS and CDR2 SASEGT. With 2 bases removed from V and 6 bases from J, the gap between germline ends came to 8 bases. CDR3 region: CASSETAGQPQHF. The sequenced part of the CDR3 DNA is TGTGCCAGCAGTGAAACAGCGGGTCAGCCC.

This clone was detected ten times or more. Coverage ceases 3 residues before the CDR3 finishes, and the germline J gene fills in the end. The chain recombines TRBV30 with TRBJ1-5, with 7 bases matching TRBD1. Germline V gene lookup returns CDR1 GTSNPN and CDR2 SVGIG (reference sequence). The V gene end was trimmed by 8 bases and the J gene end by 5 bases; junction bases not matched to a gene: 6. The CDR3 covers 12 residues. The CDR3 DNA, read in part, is TGTGCCCTCGACAGGGTCGATCAGCCC. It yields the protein CALDRVDQP. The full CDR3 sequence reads CALDRVDQPQHF.

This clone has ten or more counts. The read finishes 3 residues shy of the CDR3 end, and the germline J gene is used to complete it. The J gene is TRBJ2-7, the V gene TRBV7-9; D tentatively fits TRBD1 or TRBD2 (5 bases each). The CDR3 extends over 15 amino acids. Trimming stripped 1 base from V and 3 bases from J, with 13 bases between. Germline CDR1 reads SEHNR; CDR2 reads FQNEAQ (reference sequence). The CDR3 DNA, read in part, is TGTGCCAGCAGCTTAGAAGAGGGGCGCGGCTACGAG. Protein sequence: CASSLEEGRGYE. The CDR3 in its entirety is CASSLEEGRGYEQYF.

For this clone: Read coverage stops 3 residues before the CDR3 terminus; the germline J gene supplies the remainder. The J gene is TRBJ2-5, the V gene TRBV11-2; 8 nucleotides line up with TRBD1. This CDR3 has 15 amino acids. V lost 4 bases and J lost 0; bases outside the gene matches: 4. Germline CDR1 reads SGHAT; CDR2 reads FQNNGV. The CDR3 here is CASSWDRTYQETQYF. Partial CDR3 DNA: TGTGCCAGCAGCTGGGACAGGACGTACCAAGAGACC.

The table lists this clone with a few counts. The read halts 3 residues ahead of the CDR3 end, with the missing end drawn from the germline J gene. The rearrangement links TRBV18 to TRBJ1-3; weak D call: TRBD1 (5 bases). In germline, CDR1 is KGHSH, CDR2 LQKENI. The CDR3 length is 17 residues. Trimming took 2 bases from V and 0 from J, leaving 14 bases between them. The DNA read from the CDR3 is TGTGCCAGCTCACCAGTGCAGGCGGGGGGCTCTGGAAACACC. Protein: CASSPVQAGGSGNT. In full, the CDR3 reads CASSPVQAGGSGNTIYF.

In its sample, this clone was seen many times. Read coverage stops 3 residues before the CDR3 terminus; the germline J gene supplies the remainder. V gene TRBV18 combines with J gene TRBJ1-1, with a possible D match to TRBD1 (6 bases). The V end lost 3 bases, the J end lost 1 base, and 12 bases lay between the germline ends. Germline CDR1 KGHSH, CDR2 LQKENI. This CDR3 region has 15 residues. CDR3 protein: CASSPRGASNTEAFF. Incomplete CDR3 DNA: TGTGCCAGCTCACCCCGGGGGGCTTCGAACACTGAA.

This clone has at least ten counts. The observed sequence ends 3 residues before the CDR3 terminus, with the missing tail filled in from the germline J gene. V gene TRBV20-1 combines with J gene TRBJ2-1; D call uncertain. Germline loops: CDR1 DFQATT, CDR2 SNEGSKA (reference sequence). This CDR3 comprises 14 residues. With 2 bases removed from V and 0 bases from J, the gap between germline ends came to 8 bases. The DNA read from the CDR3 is TGCAGTGCTAGACCGAGCCACTCCTACAATGAG. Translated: CSARPSHSYNE. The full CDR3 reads CSARPSHSYNEQFF.

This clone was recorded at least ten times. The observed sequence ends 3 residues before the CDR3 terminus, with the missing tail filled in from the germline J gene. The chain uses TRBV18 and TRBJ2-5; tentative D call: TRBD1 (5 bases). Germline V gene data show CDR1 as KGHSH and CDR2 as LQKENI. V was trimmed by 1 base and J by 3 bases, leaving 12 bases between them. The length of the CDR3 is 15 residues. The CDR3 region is CASSPLMGREETQYF. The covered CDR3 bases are TGTGCCAGCTCACCACTTATGGGCAGGGAAGAGACC.

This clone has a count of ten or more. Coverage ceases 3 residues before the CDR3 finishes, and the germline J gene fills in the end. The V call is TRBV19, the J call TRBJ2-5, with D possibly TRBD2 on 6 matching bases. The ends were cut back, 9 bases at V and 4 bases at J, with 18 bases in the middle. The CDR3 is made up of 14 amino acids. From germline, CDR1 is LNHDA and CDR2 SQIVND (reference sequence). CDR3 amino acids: CASSGGLPGETQYF. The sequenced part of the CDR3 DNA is TGTGCCAGCTCTGGGGGACTCCCGGGAGAGACC.

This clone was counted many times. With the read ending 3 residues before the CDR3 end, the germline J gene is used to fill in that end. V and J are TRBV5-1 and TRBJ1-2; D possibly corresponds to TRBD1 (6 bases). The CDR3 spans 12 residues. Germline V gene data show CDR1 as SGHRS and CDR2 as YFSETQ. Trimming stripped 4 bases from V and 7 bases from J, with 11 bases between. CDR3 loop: CASSAAGVGYTF. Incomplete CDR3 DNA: TGCGCCAGCAGCGCGGCAGGGGTTGGC.

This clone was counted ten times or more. The sequenced CDR3 bases are TGTGCCAGCAGTTATTCTGGGACAGGGGTCGGTGAG. This codes for CASSYSGTGVGE. The CDR3 in full is CASSYSGTGVGEQFF. This chain uses TRBV7-9 with TRBJ2-1; 10 bases line up with TRBD1. The read ends 3 residues shy of where the CDR3 ends; the end is completed using the germline J gene. This CDR3 spans 15 amino acids. V was clipped by 6 bases and J by 9 bases; unmatched bases: 11. Looked up from germline, CDR1 is SEHNR and CDR2 is FQNEAQ (reference sequence).

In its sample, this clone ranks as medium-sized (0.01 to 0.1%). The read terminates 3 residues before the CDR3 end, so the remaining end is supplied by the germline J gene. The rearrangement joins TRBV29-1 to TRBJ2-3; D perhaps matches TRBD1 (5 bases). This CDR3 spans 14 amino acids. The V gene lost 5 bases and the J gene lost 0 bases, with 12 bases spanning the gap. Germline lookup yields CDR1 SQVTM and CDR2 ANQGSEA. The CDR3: CSVRRQTSTDTQYF. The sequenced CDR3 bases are TGCAGCGTTCGCCGACAGACTAGCACAGATACG.

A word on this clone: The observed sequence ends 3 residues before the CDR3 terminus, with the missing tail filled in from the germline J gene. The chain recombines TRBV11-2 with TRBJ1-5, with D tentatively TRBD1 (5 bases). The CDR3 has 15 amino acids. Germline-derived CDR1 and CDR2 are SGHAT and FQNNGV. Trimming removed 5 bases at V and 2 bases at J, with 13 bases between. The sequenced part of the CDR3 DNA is TGTGCCAGCAGCCCAGGGTTAGGGGGCAATCAGCCC. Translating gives CASSPGLGGNQP. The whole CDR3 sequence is CASSPGLGGNQPQHF.

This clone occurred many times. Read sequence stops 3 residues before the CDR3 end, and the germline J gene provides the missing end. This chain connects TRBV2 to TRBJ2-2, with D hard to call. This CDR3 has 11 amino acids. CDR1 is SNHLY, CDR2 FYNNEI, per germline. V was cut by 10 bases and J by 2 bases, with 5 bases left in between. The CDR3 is CAIHNTGELFF. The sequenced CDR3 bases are TGTGCCATCCATAACACCGGGGAG.

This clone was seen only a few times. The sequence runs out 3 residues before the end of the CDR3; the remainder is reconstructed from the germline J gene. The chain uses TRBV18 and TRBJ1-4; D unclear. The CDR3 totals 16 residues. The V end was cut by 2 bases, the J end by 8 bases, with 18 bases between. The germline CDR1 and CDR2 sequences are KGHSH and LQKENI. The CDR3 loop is CASSPGSEGLREKLFF. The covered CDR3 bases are TGTGCCAGCTCACCAGGTTCAGAGGGTCTCCGGGAAAAA.

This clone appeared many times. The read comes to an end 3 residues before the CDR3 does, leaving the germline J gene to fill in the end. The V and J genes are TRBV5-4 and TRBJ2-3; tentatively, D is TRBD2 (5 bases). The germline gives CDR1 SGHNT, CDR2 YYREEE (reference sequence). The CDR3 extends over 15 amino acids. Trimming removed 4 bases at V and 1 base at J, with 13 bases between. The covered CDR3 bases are TGTGCCAGCAGCCTAAGGGTGGAGGGCACAGATACG. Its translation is CASSLRVEGTDT. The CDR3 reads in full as CASSLRVEGTDTQYF.

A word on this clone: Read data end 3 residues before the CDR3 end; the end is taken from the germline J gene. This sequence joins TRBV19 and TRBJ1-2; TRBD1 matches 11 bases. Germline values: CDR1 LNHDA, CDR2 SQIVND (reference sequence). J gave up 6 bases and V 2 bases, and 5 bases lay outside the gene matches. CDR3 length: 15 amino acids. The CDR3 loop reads CASSITGQGANGYTF. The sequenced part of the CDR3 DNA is TGTGCCAGTAGTATAACAGGACAGGGGGCCAATGGC.

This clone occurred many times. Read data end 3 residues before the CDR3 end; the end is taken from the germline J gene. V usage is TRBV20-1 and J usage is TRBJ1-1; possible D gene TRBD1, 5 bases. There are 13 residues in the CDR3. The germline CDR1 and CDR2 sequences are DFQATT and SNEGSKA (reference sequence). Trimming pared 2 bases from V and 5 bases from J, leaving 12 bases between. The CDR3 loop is CSARPQGVTEAFF. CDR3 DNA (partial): TGCAGTGCTAGACCCCAGGGCGTGACTGAA.

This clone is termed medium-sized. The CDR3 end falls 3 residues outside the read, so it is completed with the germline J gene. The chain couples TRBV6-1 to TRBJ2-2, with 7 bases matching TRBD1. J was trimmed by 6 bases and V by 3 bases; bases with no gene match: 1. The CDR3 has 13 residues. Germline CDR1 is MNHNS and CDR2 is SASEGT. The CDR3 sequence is CASSDQGAGELFF. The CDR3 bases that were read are TGTGCCAGCAGTGACCAGGGGGCCGGGGAG.

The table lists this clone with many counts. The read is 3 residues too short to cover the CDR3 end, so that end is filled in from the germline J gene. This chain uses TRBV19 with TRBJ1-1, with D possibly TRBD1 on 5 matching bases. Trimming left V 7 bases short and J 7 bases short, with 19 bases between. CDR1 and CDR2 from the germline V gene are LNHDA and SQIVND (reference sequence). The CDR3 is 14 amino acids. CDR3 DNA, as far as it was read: TGTGCCAGTAAACGCCCCGCGAGTACAGGTGAA. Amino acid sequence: CASKRPASTGE. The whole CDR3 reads CASKRPASTGEAFF.

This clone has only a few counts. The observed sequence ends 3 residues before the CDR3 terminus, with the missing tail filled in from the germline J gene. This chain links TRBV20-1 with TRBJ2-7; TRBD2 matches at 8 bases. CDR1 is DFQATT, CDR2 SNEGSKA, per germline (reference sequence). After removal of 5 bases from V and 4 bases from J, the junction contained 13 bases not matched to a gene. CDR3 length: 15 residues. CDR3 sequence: CSAPPLGLAGYEQYF. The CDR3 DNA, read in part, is TGCAGTGCTCCCCCTCTCGGGCTAGCGGGTTACGAG.

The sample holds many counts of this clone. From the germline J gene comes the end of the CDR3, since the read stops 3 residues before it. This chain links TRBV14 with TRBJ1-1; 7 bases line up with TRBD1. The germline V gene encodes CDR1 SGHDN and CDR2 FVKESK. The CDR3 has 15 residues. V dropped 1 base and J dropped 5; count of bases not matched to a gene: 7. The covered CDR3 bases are TGTGCCAGCAGCCAAGGACAGGGCGGGCGGACTGAA. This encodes CASSQGQGGRTE. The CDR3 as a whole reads CASSQGQGGRTEAFF.

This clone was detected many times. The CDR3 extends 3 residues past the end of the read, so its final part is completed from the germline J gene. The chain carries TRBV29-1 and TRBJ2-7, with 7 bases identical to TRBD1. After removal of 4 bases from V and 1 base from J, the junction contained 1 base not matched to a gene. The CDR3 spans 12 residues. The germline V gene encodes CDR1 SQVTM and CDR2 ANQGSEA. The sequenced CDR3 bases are TGCAGCGTTGCGGGACAGTCCTACGAG. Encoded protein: CSVAGQSYE. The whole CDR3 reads CSVAGQSYEQYF.

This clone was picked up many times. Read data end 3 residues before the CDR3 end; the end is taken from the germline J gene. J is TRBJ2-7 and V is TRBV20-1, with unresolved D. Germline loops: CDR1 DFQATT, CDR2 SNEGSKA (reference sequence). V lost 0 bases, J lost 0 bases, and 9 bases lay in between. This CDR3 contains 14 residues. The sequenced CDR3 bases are TGCAGTGCTAGAGACAGTTCCACCTCCTACGAG. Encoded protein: CSARDSSTSYE. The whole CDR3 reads CSARDSSTSYEQYF.